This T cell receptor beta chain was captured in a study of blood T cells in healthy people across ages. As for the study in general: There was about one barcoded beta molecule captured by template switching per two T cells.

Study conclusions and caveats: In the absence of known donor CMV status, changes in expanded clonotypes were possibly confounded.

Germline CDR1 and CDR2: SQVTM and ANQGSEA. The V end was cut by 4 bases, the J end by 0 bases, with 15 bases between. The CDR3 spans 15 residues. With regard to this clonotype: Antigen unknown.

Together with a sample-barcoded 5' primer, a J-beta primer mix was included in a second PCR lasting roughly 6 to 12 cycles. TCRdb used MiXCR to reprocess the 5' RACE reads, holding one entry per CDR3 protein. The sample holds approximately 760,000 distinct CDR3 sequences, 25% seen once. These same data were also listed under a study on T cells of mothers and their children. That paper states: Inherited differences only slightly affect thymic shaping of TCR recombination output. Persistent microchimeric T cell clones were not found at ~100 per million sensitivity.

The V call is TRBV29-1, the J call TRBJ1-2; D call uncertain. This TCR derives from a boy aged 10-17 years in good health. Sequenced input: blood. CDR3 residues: CSVAYRQLANYGYTF. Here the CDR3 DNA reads TGCAGCGTTGCCTATAGGCAGTTAGCTAACTATGGCTACACCTTC.